This T cell receptor beta chain was retrieved from a study of T cell responses to AZD1222 COVID-19 vaccine. CDR3 length: 13 amino acids. From germline, CDR1 is SEHNR and CDR2 FQNEAQ (reference sequence). Trimming pared 5 bases from V and 8 bases from J, leaving 15 bases between. Here immunoSEQ multiplex PCR was the method, and the copy in TCRdb shows in-frame clones only, minus some. The table has about 84,000 clones, 86% seen once; the top ten hold about 6%. This clone occurred once. This chain connects TRBV7-9 to TRBJ1-2, with D possibly matching TRBD1 (6 bases). The TCR originated in an adult who received the AZD1222 COVID-19 vaccine. The sequences come from peripheral blood, collected 28 days after the second AZD1222 dose. CDR3 sequence (DNA): TGTGCCAGCAGCACGGACAGCTGGGGCGGCTACACCTTC. It is translated as CASSTDSWGGYTF.